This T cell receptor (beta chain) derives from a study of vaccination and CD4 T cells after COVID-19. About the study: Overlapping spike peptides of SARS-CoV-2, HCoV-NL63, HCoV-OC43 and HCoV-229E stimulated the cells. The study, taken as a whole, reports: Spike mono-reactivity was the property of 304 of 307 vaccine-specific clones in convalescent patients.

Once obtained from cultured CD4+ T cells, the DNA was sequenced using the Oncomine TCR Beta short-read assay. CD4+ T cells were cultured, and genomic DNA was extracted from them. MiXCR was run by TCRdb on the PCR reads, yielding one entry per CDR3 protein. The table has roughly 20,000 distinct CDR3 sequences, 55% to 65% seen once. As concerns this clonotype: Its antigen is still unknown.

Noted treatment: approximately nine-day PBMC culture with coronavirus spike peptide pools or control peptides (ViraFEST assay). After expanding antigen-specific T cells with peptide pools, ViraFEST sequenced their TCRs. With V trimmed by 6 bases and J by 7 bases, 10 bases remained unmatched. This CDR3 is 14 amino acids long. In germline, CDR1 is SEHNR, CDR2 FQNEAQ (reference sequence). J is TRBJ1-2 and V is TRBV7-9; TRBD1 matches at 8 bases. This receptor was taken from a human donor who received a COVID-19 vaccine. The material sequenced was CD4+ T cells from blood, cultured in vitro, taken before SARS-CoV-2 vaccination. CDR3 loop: CASRLTSGTGGYTF. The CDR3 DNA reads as TGTGCCAGCAGACTAACTTCCGGGACAGGTGGCTACACCTTC. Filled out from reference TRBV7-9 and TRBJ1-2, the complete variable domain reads DTGVSQNPRHKITKRGQNVTFRCDPISEHNRLYWYRQTLGQGPEFLTYFQNEAQLEKSRLLSDRFSAERPKGSFSTLEIQRTEQGDSAMYLCASRLTSGTGGYTFGSGTRLTVV.